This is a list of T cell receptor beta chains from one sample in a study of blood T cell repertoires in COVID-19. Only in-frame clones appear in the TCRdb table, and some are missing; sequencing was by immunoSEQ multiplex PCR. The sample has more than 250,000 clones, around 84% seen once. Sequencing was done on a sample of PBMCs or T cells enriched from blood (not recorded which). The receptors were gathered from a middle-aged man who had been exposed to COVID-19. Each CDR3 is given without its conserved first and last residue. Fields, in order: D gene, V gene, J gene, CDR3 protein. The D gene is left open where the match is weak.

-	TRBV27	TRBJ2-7	ASSAGPGVYEQY
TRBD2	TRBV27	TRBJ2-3	ASSLYPLRTRFLTDTQY
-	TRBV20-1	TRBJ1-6	SASSGSSYNSPLH
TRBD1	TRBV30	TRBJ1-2	AWTAQQGAGYT
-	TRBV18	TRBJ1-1	ASSPELNTEAF
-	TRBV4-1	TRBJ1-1	ASSQDVGGTHTEAF
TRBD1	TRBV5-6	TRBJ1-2	ASSSFDRGYGYT
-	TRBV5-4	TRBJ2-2	ASSPNRMNTGELF
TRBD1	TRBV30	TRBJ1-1	AWTPTGVNTEAF
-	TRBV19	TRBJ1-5	ASNSQPQH
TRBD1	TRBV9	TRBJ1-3	ASSSHRSGGFAIY
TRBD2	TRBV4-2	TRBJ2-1	ASSQELAGAAGDEQF
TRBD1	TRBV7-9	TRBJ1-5	ASSLWTGYINQPQH
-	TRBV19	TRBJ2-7	ASREGSAWESEQY
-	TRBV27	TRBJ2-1	ASSPSRLSGEQF
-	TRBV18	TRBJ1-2	ASSPPVRTGNYGYT
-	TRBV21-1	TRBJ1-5	ASSKTTGGQPQH
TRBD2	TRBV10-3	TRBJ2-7	AISDGVAGGWEQY